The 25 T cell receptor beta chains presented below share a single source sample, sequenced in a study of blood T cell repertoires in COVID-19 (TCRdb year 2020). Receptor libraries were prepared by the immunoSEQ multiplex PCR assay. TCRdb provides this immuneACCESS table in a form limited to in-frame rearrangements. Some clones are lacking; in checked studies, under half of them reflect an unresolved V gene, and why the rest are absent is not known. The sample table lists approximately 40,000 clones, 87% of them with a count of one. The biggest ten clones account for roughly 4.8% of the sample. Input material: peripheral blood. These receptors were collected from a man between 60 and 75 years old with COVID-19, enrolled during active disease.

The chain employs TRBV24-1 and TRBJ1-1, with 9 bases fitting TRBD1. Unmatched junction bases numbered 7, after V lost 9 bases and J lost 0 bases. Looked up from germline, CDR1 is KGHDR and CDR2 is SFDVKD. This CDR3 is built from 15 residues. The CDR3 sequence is CATATGGPMNTEAFF. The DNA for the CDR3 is TGTGCCACCGCAACAGGGGGCCCAATGAACACTGAAGCTTTCTTT.

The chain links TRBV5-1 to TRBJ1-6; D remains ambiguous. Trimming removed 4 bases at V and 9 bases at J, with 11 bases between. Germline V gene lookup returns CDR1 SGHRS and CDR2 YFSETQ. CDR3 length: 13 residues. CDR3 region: CASSPRRASPLHF. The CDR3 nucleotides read TGCGCCAGCAGCCCAAGGCGGGCTTCACCCCTCCACTTT.

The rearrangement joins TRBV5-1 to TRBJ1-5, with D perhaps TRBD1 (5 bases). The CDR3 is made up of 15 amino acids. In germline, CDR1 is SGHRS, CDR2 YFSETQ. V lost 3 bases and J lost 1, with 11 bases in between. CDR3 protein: CASSSLPGSNQPQHF. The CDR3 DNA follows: TGCGCCAGCAGCTCGTTGCCAGGGAGCAATCAGCCCCAGCATTTT.

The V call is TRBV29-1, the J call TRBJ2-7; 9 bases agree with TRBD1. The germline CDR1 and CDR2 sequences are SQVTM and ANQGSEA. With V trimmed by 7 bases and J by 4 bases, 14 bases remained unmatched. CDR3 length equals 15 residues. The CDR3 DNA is TGCAGCGCCGTAATAGTCGACAGGGGGGGGTACGAGCAGTACTTC. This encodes CSAVIVDRGGYEQYF.

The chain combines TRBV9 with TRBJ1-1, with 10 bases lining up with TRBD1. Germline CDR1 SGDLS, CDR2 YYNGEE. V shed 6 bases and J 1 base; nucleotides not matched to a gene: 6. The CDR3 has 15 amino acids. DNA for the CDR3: TGTGCCAGCACCCCGACAGGGGGCACGAACACTGAAGCTTTCTTT. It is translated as CASTPTGGTNTEAFF.

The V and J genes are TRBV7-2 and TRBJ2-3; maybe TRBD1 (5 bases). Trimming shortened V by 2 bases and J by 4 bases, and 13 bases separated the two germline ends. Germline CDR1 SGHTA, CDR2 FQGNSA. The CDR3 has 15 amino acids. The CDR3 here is CASSLFPGIADTQYF. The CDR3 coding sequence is TGTGCCAGCAGCTTATTCCCAGGGATTGCAGATACGCAGTATTTT.

The CDR3 sequence: CASRLREIANYGYTF. CDR3 bases: TGTGCCAGCAGACTCAGGGAAATTGCCAACTATGGCTACACCTTC. J is TRBJ1-2 and V is TRBV5-8, with D possibly TRBD1 on 5 matching bases. The germline V gene has CDR1 SGHTS and CDR2 YDEGEE. V shed 5 bases and J shed 2 bases, with 16 bases lying between them. This CDR3 contains 15 residues.

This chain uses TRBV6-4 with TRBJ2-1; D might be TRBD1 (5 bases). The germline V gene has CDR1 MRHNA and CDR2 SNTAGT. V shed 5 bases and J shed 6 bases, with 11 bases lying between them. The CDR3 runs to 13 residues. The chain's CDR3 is CASSPDSTNEQFF. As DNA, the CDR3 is TGTGCCAGCAGTCCCGACAGCACCAATGAGCAGTTCTTC.

CDR3 in amino acids: CAISEQTANTEAFF. CDR3 nucleotide sequence: TGTGCCATCAGTGAGCAGACAGCGAACACTGAAGCTTTCTTT. The chain employs TRBV10-3 and TRBJ1-1; D perhaps matches TRBD1 (5 bases). The CDR3 spans 14 residues. Trimming removed 2 bases from V and 1 base from J, with 8 bases in between. The germline V gene encodes CDR1 ENHRY and CDR2 SYGVKD.

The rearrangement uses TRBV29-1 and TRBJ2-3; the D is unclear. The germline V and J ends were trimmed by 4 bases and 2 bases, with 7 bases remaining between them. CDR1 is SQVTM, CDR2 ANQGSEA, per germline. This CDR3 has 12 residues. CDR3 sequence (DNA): TGCAGCGTTGGCCTAGTCACAGATACGCAGTATTTT. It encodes CSVGLVTDTQYF.

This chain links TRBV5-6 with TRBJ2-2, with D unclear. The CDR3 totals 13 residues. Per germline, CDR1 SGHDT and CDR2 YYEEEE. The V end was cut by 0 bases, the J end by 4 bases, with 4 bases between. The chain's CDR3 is CASSLASTGELFF. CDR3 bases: TGTGCCAGCAGCTTGGCCTCCACCGGGGAGCTGTTTTTT.

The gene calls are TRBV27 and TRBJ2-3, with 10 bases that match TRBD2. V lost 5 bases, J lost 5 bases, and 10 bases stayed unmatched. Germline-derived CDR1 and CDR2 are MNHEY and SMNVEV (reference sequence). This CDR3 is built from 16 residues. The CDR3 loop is CASSTTSGEFKDTQYF. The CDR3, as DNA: TGTGCCAGCAGTACTACTAGCGGGGAGTTTAAAGATACGCAGTATTTT.

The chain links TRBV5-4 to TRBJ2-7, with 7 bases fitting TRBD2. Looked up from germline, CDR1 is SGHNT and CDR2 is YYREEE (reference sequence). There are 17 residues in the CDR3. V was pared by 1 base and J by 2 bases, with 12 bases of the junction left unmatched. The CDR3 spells CASSLNLRGRAAYEQYF. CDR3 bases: TGTGCCAGCAGCTTGAACCTTCGTGGGAGGGCCGCCTACGAGCAGTACTTC.

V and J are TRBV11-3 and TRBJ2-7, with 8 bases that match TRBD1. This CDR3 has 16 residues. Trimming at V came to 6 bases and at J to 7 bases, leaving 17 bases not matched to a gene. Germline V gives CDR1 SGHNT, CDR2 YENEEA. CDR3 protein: CASSSDFDRGLQEQYF. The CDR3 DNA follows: TGTGCCAGCAGTTCAGACTTCGACAGGGGCCTCCAGGAGCAGTACTTC.

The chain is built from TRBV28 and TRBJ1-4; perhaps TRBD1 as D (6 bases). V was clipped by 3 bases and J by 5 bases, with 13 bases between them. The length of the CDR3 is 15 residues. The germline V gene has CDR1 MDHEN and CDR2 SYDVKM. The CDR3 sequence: CASSFSQGLNEKLFF. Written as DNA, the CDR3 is TGTGCCAGCAGTTTTTCACAGGGCCTAAATGAAAAACTGTTTTTT.

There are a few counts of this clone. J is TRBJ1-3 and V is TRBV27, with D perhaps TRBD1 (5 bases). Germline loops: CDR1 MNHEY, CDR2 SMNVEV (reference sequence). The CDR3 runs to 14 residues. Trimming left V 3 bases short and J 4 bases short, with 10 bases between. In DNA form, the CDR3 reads TGTGCCAGCAGTTTGAGGAGGGGAGGAAACACCATATATTTT. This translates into CASSLRRGGNTIYF.

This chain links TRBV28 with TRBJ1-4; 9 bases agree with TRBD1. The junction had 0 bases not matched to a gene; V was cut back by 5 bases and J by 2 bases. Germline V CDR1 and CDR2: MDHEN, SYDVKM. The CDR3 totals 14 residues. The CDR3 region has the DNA TGTGCCAGCAGTGGGACAGGGACTAATGAAAAACTGTTTTTT. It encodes CASSGTGTNEKLFF.

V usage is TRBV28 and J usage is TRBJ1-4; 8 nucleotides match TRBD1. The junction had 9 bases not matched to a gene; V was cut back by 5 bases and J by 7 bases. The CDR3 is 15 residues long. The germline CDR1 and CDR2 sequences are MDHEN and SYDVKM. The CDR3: CASSARTGPSEKLFF. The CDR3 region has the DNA TGTGCCAGCAGTGCCCGGACAGGGCCCAGTGAAAAACTGTTTTTT. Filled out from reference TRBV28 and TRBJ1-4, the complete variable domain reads DVKVTQSSRYLVKRTGEKVFLECVQDMDHENMFWYRQDPGLGLRLIYFSYDVKMKEKGDIPEGYSVSREKKERFSLILESASTNQTSMYLCASSARTGPSEKLFFGSGTQLSVL.

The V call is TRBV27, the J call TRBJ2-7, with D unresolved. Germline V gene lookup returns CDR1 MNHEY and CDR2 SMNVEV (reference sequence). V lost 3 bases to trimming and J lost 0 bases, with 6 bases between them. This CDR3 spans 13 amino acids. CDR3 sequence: CASSFRFSYEQYF. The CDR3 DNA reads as TGTGCCAGCAGTTTCCGTTTCTCCTACGAGCAGTACTTC.

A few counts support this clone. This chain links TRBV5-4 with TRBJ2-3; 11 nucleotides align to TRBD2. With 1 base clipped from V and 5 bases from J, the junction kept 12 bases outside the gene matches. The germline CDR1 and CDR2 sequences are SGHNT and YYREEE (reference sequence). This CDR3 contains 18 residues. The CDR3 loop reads CASSLPLAGGLGGDTQYF. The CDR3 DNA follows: TGTGCCAGCAGCTTGCCTTTAGCGGGAGGGCTTGGTGGAGATACGCAGTATTTT.

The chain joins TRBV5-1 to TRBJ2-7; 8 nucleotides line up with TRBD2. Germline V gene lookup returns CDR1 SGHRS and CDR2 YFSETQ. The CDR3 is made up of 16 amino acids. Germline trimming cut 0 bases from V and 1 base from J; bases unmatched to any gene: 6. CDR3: CASSLGASGQSYEQYF. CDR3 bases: TGCGCCAGCAGCTTGGGGGCTAGCGGGCAATCCTACGAGCAGTACTTC.

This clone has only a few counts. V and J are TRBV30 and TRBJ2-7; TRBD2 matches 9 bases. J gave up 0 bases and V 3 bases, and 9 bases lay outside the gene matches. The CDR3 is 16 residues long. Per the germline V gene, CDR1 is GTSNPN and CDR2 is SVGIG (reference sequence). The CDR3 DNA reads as TGTGCCTGGAGCGCACGGGTAGCGGGAGTCTCCTACGAGCAGTACTTC. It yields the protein CAWSARVAGVSYEQYF. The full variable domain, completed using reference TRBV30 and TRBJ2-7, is SQTIHQWPATLVQPVGSPLSLECTVEGTSNPNLYWYRQAAGRGLQLLFYSVGIGQISSEVPQNLSASRPQDRQFILSSKKLLLSDSGFYLCAWSARVAGVSYEQYFGPGTRLTVT.

The CDR3 sequence is CASSVDPGMGGDYGYTF. The CDR3 DNA sequence: TGTGCCAGCAGCGTAGACCCAGGCATGGGGGGGGACTATGGCTACACCTTC. The chain recombines TRBV9 with TRBJ1-2; a possible D gene is TRBD1 (5 bases). V was clipped by 0 bases and J by 3 bases, with 18 bases between them. This CDR3 has 17 amino acids. The germline V gene encodes CDR1 SGDLS and CDR2 YYNGEE.

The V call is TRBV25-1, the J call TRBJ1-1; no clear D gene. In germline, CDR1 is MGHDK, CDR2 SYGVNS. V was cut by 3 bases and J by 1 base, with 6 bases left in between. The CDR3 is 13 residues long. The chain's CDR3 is CASSDLANTEAFF. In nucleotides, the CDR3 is TGTGCCAGCAGTGACTTGGCGAACACTGAAGCTTTCTTT.

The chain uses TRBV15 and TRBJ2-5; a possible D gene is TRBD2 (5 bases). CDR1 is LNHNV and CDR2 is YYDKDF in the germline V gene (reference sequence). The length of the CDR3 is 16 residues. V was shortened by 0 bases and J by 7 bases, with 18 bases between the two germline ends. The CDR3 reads CATSRDAGHDEGTQYF. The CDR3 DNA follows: TGTGCCACCAGCAGAGACGCAGGCCACGACGAGGGGACCCAGTACTTC.